The clone carrying this T cell receptor beta chain was detected ten times or more. The entry originates in a study of molecular identifiers for immune sequencing clone quantification. Bulk TCR libraries were made with methods that had been previously described and with listed TCR primers. TCRdb re-derived calls from the PCR reads in MiXCR, one entry per CDR3 protein. The sample gives under 85,000 distinct CDR3 sequences, around a sixth of which show up once; 1.5% is in the top ten. V lost 2 bases and J 8 bases, leaving 13 bases between the germline ends. This CDR3 region has 13 residues. Germline V gene sequence: CDR1 GTSNPN, CDR2 SVGIG (reference sequence).

The sequenced sample was naive CD8+ T cells from blood, with Jurkat cell RNA spiked in. This sample's subset: FACS-sorted CD8+CD4-CCR7+CD45RA+ naive T cells. The V call is TRBV30, the J call TRBJ2-1, with a possible D match to TRBD1 (8 bases). The TCR originated in a human donor in good health. Some libraries in this study had Jurkat cell RNA spiked in. This CDR3 is CAWSSGTGDEQFF. The CDR3 nucleotides are TGTGCCTGGAGTAGCGGGACAGGCGATGAGCAGTTCTTC.